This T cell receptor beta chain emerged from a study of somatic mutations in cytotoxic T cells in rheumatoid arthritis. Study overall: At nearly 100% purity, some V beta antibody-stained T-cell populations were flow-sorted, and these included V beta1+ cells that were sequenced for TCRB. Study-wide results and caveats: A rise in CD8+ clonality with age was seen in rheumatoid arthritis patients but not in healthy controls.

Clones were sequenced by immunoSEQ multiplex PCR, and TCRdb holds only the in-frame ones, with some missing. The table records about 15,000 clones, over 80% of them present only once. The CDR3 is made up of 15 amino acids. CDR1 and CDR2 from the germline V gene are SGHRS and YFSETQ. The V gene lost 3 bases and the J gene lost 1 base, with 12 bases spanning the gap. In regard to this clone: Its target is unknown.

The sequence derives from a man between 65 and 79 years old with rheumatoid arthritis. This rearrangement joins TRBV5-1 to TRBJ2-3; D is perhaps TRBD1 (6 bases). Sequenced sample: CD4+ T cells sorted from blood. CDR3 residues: CASSSGVLGTDTQYF. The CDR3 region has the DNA TGCGCCAGCAGCTCAGGGGTTTTGGGCACAGATACGCAGTATTTT.